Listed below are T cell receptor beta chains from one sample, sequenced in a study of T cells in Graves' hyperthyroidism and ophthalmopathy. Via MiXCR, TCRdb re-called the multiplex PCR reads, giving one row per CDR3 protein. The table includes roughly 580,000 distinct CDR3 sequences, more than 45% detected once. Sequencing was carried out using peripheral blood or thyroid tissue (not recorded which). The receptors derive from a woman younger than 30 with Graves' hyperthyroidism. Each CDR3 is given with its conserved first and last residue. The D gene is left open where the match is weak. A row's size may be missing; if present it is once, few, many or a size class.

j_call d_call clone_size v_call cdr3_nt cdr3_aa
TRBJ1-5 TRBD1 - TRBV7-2 TGTGCCAGCAGCTGGGACAGGGAACAGCCCCAGCATTTT CASSWDREQPQHF
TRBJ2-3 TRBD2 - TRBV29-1 TGCAGCGCAACCCCTAGCGGGAGGGCCCGAAATACGCAGTATTTT CSATPSGRARNTQYF
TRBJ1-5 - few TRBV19 TGTGCCAGTAGTATTCTCACGTCCACCGGCAATCAGCCCCAGCATTTT CASSILTSTGNQPQHF
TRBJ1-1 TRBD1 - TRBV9 TGTGCCAGCAGCCGGACAGGGGTGCCTGAAGCTTTCTTT CASSRTGVPEAFF
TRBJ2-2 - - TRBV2 TGTGCCAGCAGGTCGAGATTCGCGAACACCGGGGAGCTGTTTTTT CASRSRFANTGELFF
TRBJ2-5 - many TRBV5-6 TGTGCCAGCAGCACCGGACCGTACCAAGAGACCCAGTACTTC CASSTGPYQETQYF
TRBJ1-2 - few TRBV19 TGTGCCAGTAGCCCCGAGGAACGATTTGGCTACACCTTC CASSPEERFGYTF
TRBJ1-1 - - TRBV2 TGTGCCAGCCCTGACACTGAAGCTTTCTTT CASPDTEAFF
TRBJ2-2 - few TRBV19 TGTGCCAGTAGTATAGAGGAGAGCGCGAACACCGGGGAGCTGTTTTTT CASSIEESANTGELFF
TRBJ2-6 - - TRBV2 TGTGCCAGCAAAAATGACAGCTCTGGGGCCAACGTCCTGACTTTC CASKNDSSGANVLTF
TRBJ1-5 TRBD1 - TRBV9 TGTGCCAGCAGCGAGGGGGACAGGGGCTCAGGGGAGCCCCAGCATTTT CASSEGDRGSGEPQHF
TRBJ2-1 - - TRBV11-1 TGTGCCAGCAGCGGTGGGGGCAGGGGCAATGAGCAGTTCTTC CASSGGGRGNEQFF
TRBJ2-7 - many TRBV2 TGTGCCAGCCTCGGCAGGGAGTACGAGCAGTACTTC CASLGREYEQYF
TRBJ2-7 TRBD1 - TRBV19 TGTGCCAGGAGTATAGGGACAGGGGGCGTGTACGAGCAGTACTTC CARSIGTGGVYEQYF
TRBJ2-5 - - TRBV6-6 TGTGCCAGCAGTTATGGGACTGAAGAGACCCAGTACTTC CASSYGTEETQYF
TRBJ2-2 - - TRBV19 TGTGCCAGTAGTATCAGCGGGTGGAACACCGGGGAGCTGTTTTTT CASSISGWNTGELFF
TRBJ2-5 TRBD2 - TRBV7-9 TGTGCCAGCAGCCCCGCCCCACTAGCGGGAGAAGAGACCCAGTACTTC CASSPAPLAGEETQYF
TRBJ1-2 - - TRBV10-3 TGTGCCGGACCGACGACAGGAAGGGGTGGCTACACCTTC CAGPTTGRGGYTF
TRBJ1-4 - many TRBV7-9 TGTGCCAGCAGTTTACTGGGTGGGGAAAAACTGTTTTTT CASSLLGGEKLFF
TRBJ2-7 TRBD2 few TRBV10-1 TGCGCCAGCACCCTGACTAGCAAAAGCTCCTACGAGCAGTACTTC CASTLTSKSSYEQYF
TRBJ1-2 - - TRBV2 TGTGCCAGCAGTGAACTTGTGGATCATGGCTACACCTTC CASSELVDHGYTF
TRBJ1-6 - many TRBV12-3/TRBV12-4 TGTGCCAGCAGCGCTGACTGGGGTTCACCCCTCCACTTT CASSADWGSPLHF
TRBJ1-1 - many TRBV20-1 TGCAGTGCTAGGAGACAGTTGAACACTGAAGCTTTCTTT CSARRQLNTEAFF
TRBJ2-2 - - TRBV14 TGTGCCAGCAGCCCACAGGCCACCGGGGAGCTGTTTTTT CASSPQATGELFF
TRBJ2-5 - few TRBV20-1 TGCAGTGCTAGAGATAGAGGCAGGGAAGAGACCCAGTACTTC CSARDRGREETQYF
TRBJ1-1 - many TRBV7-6 TGTGCCAGCAGATCCGACACGAACACTGAAGCTTTCTTT CASRSDTNTEAFF
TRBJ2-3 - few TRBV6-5 TGTGCCATCAGTGGGTCAGATACGCAGTATTTT CAISGSDTQYF
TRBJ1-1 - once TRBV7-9 TGTGCCAGTAGTGACTCCGGACGGAGGGACACTGAAGCTTTCTTT CASSDSGRRDTEAFF
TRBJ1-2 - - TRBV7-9 TGTGCCAGCAGCAATAGGGAGCGCTATGGCTACACCTTC CASSNRERYGYTF
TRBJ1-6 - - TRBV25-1 TGTGCCAGCAGTTACGAGAGTGATAATTCACCCCTCCACTTT CASSYESDNSPLHF
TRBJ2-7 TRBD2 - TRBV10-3 TGTGCCATCAGTGCTAGCGGGAGCACGTACGAGCAGTACTTC CAISASGSTYEQYF
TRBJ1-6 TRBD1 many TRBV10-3 TGTGCCATCAGTGAGTCGAATCAGGGGGGTACACCCCTCCACTTT CAISESNQGGTPLHF
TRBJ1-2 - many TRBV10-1 TGCGCCAGCATGGGGCAGGGCGGCTATGGCTACACCTTC CASMGQGGYGYTF
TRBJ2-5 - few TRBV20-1 TGCAGTGCTAGAGTCGGATTAGCCTCTGAGACCCAGTACTTC CSARVGLASETQYF
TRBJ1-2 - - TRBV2 TGTGCCAGCAGCCAAGTCCAGGGTCCGGCTGGCTACACCTTC CASSQVQGPAGYTF
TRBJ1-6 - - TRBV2 TGTGCCAGCAGTGCCTTAGAGATTTCACCCCTCCACTTT CASSALEISPLHF
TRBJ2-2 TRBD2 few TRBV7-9 TGTGCCAGCAGCTCCCTCGACTTAGCGGGCACCGGGGAGCTGTTTTTT CASSSLDLAGTGELFF
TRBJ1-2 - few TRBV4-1 TGCGCCAGCAGCCAAGATGTGGTAGGCCCTGTCCCCTATGGCTACACCTTC CASSQDVVGPVPYGYTF
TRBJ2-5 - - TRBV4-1 TGCGCCAGCAGCCAAGATTGGCAGGGAGGAGAGACCCAGTACTTC CASSQDWQGGETQYF
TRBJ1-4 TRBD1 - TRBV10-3 TGTGCCATCAGAACAGGGGAGAATGAAAAACTGTTTTTT CAIRTGENEKLFF
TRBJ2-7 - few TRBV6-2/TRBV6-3 TGTGCCAGCAGTCGCCTACCCCCGGAGCAGTACTTC CASSRLPPEQYF
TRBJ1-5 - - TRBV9 TGTGCCAGCAGCGTAGCTAGAAGGGCCCCAAGCAATCAGCCCCAGCATTTT CASSVARRAPSNQPQHF
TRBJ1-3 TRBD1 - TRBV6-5 TGTGCCAGCAGTTCCACGGACAGGATCTCTGGAAACACCATATATTTT CASSSTDRISGNTIYF
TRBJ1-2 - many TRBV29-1 TGCAGCGCCAGTGCCGGGACGGACTATGGCTACACCTTC CSASAGTDYGYTF
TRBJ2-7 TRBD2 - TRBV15 TGTGCCACCAGCAACCTAGGACTAGCGGGACTCCACTACGAGCAGTACTTC CATSNLGLAGLHYEQYF
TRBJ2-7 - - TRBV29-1 TGCAGCTTGGGACCGAGTGTCTACGAGCAGTACTTC CSLGPSVYEQYF
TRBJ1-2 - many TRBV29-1 TGCAGCGTTGACCTACAGGGTTCGAACTATGGCTACACCTTC CSVDLQGSNYGYTF
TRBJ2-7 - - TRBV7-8 TGTGCCAGCAGCGGCGCTTACGAGCAGTACTTC CASSGAYEQYF
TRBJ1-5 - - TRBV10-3 TGCGCCAGCAGTAGCGTAGGAAATCAGCCCCGGCATTTT CASSSVGNQPRHF